The 26 T cell receptor beta chains below were found in one sample sequenced in a study of shared clonotypes between healthy human individuals. Only in-frame clones appear in the TCRdb table, and some are missing; sequencing was by immunoSEQ multiplex PCR. The sample holds around 1.9 million clones, just over 90% seen once. Positive CCR7 selection of CD45RO-negative cells yielded the naive CD8 cells, and terminally differentiated effector memory CD45RA+ cells were excluded. Sequencing used naive CD8+ T cells from PBMCs. All receptors derive from a young man in good health. Some clones in this sample may be carry-over from other donors' samples.

This clone was counted a single time. The chain's CDR3 is CASRLPRWSGANVLTF. The DNA of the CDR3 is TGTGCCAGCAGGTTACCTCGCTGGTCTGGGGCCAACGTCCTGACTTTC. The V gene is TRBV27, the J gene TRBJ2-6; D is unresolved. From germline, CDR1 is MNHEY and CDR2 SMNVEV (reference sequence). The V gene lost 6 bases and the J gene lost 1 base, with 13 bases spanning the gap. This CDR3 is built from 16 residues.

The V gene is TRBV14, the J gene TRBJ1-2; tentatively, D is TRBD1 (5 bases). The germline V gene has CDR1 SGHDN and CDR2 FVKESK. Deletions cut 0 bases from V and 4 bases from J, with 6 bases between. The CDR3 runs to 13 residues. CDR3 protein: CASSQDGGYGYTF. The DNA of the CDR3 is TGTGCCAGCAGCCAAGATGGGGGCTATGGCTACACCTTC.

V is TRBV7-2 and J is TRBJ2-1; 11 bases are shared with TRBD2. In germline, CDR1 is SGHTA, CDR2 FQGNSA. CDR3 length: 15 amino acids. J gave up 5 bases and V 4 bases, and 4 bases lay outside the gene matches. CDR3 nucleotide sequence: TGTGCCAGCAGCTCGACTAGCGGGGTCAACAATGAGCAGTTCTTC. Translation: CASSSTSGVNNEQFF.

The chain uses TRBV19 and TRBJ2-1; D perhaps matches TRBD1 (6 bases). The CDR3 is made up of 14 amino acids. The germline gives CDR1 LNHDA, CDR2 SQIVND (reference sequence). Trimming took off 1 base at V and 7 bases at J, with 11 bases between the two ends. The CDR3 region has the DNA TGTGCCAGTAGTATAGTTGCCCAGGGGAATGAGCAGTTCTTC. Translated: CASSIVAQGNEQFF.

The chain uses TRBV7-2 and TRBJ2-1; no clear D gene. Germline CDR1 SGHTA, CDR2 FQGNSA. The V end was cut by 3 bases, the J end by 3 bases, with 9 bases between. The CDR3 is 14 amino acids. CDR3 in amino acids: CASSFDGYYNEQFF. CDR3 nucleotides: TGTGCCAGCAGCTTTGACGGGTACTACAATGAGCAGTTCTTC.

There are a few counts of this clone. This sample also contains other DNA sequences that code for the same CDR3. This chain connects TRBV27 to TRBJ2-2, with D perhaps matching TRBD1 (6 bases). Germline loops: CDR1 MNHEY, CDR2 SMNVEV (reference sequence). Trimming shortened V by 2 bases and J by 0 bases, and 7 bases separated the two germline ends. The CDR3 is made up of 15 amino acids. Here the CDR3 DNA reads TGTGCCAGCAGTTTAGGGACAACGAACACCGGGGAGCTGTTTTTT. It encodes CASSLGTTNTGELFF.

The chain couples TRBV28 to TRBJ2-6, with 7 bases fitting TRBD1. V shed 4 bases, J shed 2 bases, and the junction held 8 bases outside the gene matches. This CDR3 has 17 amino acids. Per the germline V gene, CDR1 is MDHEN and CDR2 is SYDVKM. The CDR3 loop reads CASSSDREEAGANVLTF. In nucleotides, the CDR3 is TGTGCCAGCAGTTCCGACAGGGAAGAGGCTGGGGCCAACGTCCTGACTTTC.

V gene TRBV7-9 combines with J gene TRBJ2-5; 8 bases fit TRBD1. The end of the DNA aligns better with TRBJ2-7, so the J call may be wrong. The germline V gene encodes CDR1 SEHNR and CDR2 FQNEAQ (reference sequence). The CDR3 sequence is 14 residues long. The CDR3 loop reads CASSAGQAPYEQYF. In DNA, the CDR3 is TGTGCCAGCAGCGCGGGACAGGCCCCCTACGAGCAGTACTTC.

CDR3 in amino acids: CASSYPTIFQGADGYTF. The CDR3 DNA sequence: TGTGCCAGCAGCTACCCGACGATTTTCCAGGGGGCGGATGGCTACACCTTC. V and J are TRBV7-9 and TRBJ1-2, with TRBD1 matching 8 bases. This CDR3 is built from 17 residues. Germline values: CDR1 SEHNR, CDR2 FQNEAQ (reference sequence). Losses at the gene ends were 4 bases for V and 6 bases for J; bases not matched to a gene: 16.

The chain couples TRBV9 to TRBJ2-1; 10 nucleotides line up with TRBD2. This CDR3 region has 18 residues. Germline values: CDR1 SGDLS, CDR2 YYNGEE. V shed 4 bases and J 0 bases; nucleotides not matched to a gene: 10. CDR3 DNA: TGTGCCAGCAGCCATCCGGCTAGCGGGAGTAGCTCCTACAATGAGCAGTTCTTC. Protein sequence: CASSHPASGSSSYNEQFF.

The V and J genes are TRBV9 and TRBJ2-7; possible D gene TRBD2, 5 bases. The CDR3 totals 15 residues. The V end lost 4 bases, the J end lost 3 bases, and 17 bases lay between the germline ends. The germline V gene has CDR1 SGDLS and CDR2 YYNGEE. CDR3: CASSPRGRGLYEQYF. CDR3 nucleotides: TGTGCCAGCAGCCCCCGCGGACGAGGGCTCTACGAGCAGTACTTC. Drawing the rest from reference TRBV9 and TRBJ2-7, the complete variable domain is DSGVTQTPKHLITATGQRVTLRCSPRSGDLSVYWYQQSLDQGLQFLIQYYNGEERAKGNILERFSAQQFPDLHSELNLSSLELGDSALYFCASSPRGRGLYEQYFGPGTRLTVT.

The V call is TRBV7-9, the J call TRBJ2-1, with a weak D call TRBD1 (7 bases). CDR1 is SEHNR, CDR2 FQNEAQ, per germline (reference sequence). The CDR3 covers 16 residues. V lost 3 bases and J lost 9, with 21 bases in between. The CDR3 DNA follows: TGTGCCAGCAGCTTGGAGGGGGCTGAAGGTATCAGTGAGCAGTTCTTC. Amino acid sequence: CASSLEGAEGISEQFF.

Worth noting for this clone: A junction boundary mismatches the germline segment, possibly from a read error. The chain links TRBV5-1 to TRBJ2-6; 9 bases match TRBD1. The CDR3 has 17 amino acids. The V gene's germline CDR1 is SGHRS and CDR2 YFSETQ. CDR3 in DNA: TGCGCCACCAGCCCCGGGACAGGGCTTTCTGGGGCCAACGTCCTGACTTTC. Residues: CATSPGTGLSGANVLTF. The variable domain in full, with the rest retrieved from reference TRBV5-1 and TRBJ2-6, is KAGVTQTPRYLIKTRGQQVTLSCSPISGHRSVSWYQQTPGQGLQFLFEYFSETQRNKGNFPGRFSGRQFSNSRSEMNVSTLELGDSALYLCATSPGTGLSGANVLTFGAGSRLTVL.

The genes are TRBV9 and TRBJ1-2, with 7 nucleotides matching TRBD1. V trimming: 3 bases; J trimming: 7 bases; junction bases outside the gene matches: 9. The CDR3 runs 14 residues. The germline V gene encodes CDR1 SGDLS and CDR2 YYNGEE. This CDR3 reads CASSDPSRGGGYTF. The CDR3, as DNA: TGTGCCAGCAGCGACCCCTCCAGGGGGGGTGGCTACACCTTC.

With regard to this clone: Other nucleotide sequences from this sample produce the same CDR3. V usage is TRBV19 and J usage is TRBJ2-1, with D unresolved. The CDR3 extends over 14 amino acids. CDR1 LNHDA and CDR2 SQIVND come from the germline V gene (reference sequence). Trimming took off 3 bases at V and 0 bases at J, with 6 bases between the two ends. The CDR3 here is CASSIAGSYNEQFF. The CDR3 region has the DNA TGTGCCAGTAGTATTGCAGGCTCCTACAATGAGCAGTTCTTC.

The chain has TRBV14 and TRBJ2-1; possibly TRBD2 for D (5 bases). The CDR3 length is 14 residues. In germline, CDR1 is SGHDN, CDR2 FVKESK. V lost 4 bases, J lost 4 bases, and 11 bases lay in between. CDR3 amino acids: CASSRAGPYNEQFF. The CDR3 bases are TGTGCCAGCAGCCGGGCGGGTCCTTACAATGAGCAGTTCTTC.

The gene calls are TRBV7-9 and TRBJ2-5; a possible D gene is TRBD1 (5 bases). Judging by the DNA end, TRBJ2-7 fits better; the J call may be wrong. In germline, CDR1 is SEHNR, CDR2 FQNEAQ (reference sequence). CDR3 length: 15 amino acids. DNA for the CDR3: TGTGCCAGCAGCGACACGGACATCGGGTCTTCCGAGCAGTACTTC. Amino acid sequence: CASSDTDIGSSEQYF.

This clone was seen a single time. The rearrangement links TRBV9 to TRBJ2-7; no clear D gene. The germline V and J ends were trimmed by 0 bases and 6 bases, with 10 bases remaining between them. The CDR3 runs to 13 residues. CDR1 is SGDLS, CDR2 YYNGEE, per germline. The CDR3 DNA is TGTGCCAGCAGCGTAGCAACGGCTTCCGAGCAGTACTTC. Its translation is CASSVATASEQYF.

V gene TRBV6-1 combines with J gene TRBJ2-7; 7 bases are a match to TRBD1. This CDR3 is 14 amino acids long. Trimming took 4 bases from V and 1 from J; bases not matched to a gene: 4. Germline-derived CDR1 and CDR2 are MNHNS and SASEGT. The CDR3 DNA sequence: TGTGCCAGCAGTGTCCGGGACAGATCCTACGAGCAGTACTTC. Translated: CASSVRDRSYEQYF.

The V and J genes are TRBV19 and TRBJ2-4, with TRBD1 as a possible D gene (6 bases). The germline V gene encodes CDR1 LNHDA and CDR2 SQIVND (reference sequence). Trimming took off 6 bases at V and 1 base at J, with 19 bases between the two ends. The CDR3 has 17 residues. CDR3 nucleotide sequence: TGTGCCAGTAGCTCGATACAGGGACGCGGGGCCAAAAACATTCAGTACTTC. Its translation is CASSSIQGRGAKNIQYF.

The rearrangement joins TRBV9 to TRBJ2-3; tentatively, D is TRBD1 (6 bases). The CDR3 runs 12 residues. With 3 bases removed from V and 6 bases from J, the gap between germline ends came to 8 bases. The V gene's germline CDR1 is SGDLS and CDR2 YYNGEE. CDR3 sequence: CASSGDRDTQYF. The DNA for the CDR3 is TGTGCCAGCAGCGGAGACAGGGATACGCAGTATTTT.

The chain couples TRBV11-1 to TRBJ2-1; 11 bases fit TRBD2. Trimming removed 1 base from V and 10 bases from J; junction bases left unmatched: 6. Germline V lookup: CDR1 SGHAT, CDR2 FQDESV (reference sequence). The CDR3 is 15 amino acids. In nucleotides, the CDR3 is TGTGCCAGCAGCTTAGTAGCGGGAGGGATGCGGGAGCAGTTCTTC. This encodes CASSLVAGGMREQFF. Full variable domain (rest looked up from reference TRBV11-1 and TRBJ2-1): EAEVAQSPRYKITEKSQAVAFWCDPISGHATLYWYRQILGQGPELLVQFQDESVVDDSQLPKDRFSAERLKGVDSTLKIQPAELGDSAMYLCASSLVAGGMREQFFGPGTRLTVL.

The V and J genes are TRBV7-6 and TRBJ2-3, with 9 bases that match TRBD2. V lost 2 bases and J lost 0; bases outside the gene matches: 3. Germline V gene sequence: CDR1 SGHVS, CDR2 FNYEAQ. The CDR3 extends over 16 amino acids. The CDR3 region has the DNA TGTGCCAGCAGCTTACAGACTAGCGGTAGCACAGATACGCAGTATTTT. This sequence encodes CASSLQTSGSTDTQYF.

A single count supports this clone. The chain is built from TRBV15 and TRBJ1-1; 8 nucleotides match TRBD1. The germline gives CDR1 LNHNV, CDR2 YYDKDF (reference sequence). J gave up 5 bases and V 4 bases, and 18 bases lay outside the gene matches. This CDR3 region has 18 residues. The CDR3 DNA sequence: TGTGCCACCAGCACTGAATCCCCCCGGACAGGGAGGTCGACTGAAGCTTTCTTT. This sequence encodes CATSTESPRTGRSTEAFF. Filled out from reference TRBV15 and TRBJ1-1, the complete variable domain reads DAMVIQNPRYQVTQFGKPVTLSCSQTLNHNVMYWYQQKSSQAPKLLFHYYDKDFNNEADTPDNFQSRRPNTSFCFLDIRSPGLGDTAMYLCATSTESPRTGRSTEAFFGQGTRLTVV.

This rearrangement joins TRBV11-2 to TRBJ2-2; D ambiguous. This CDR3 is 14 amino acids long. Germline V gene lookup returns CDR1 SGHAT and CDR2 FQNNGV. V dropped 6 bases and J dropped 6 bases, with 14 bases sitting between them. CDR3 DNA sequence: TGTGCCAGCAGTGTAGGAATGGGCCCCGGGGAGCTGTTTTTT. Translating gives CASSVGMGPGELFF.

The chain employs TRBV15 and TRBJ1-4; D unclear. The V gene lost 1 base and the J gene lost 2 bases, with 11 bases spanning the gap. Germline V lookup: CDR1 LNHNV, CDR2 YYDKDF (reference sequence). This CDR3 has 16 residues. The CDR3 nucleotides are TGTGCCACCAGCAGAGTAGTAGGCAGGACTAATGAAAAACTGTTTTTT. It is translated as CATSRVVGRTNEKLFF. Looking up the rest from reference TRBV15 and TRBJ1-4 gives the full variable domain: DAMVIQNPRYQVTQFGKPVTLSCSQTLNHNVMYWYQQKSSQAPKLLFHYYDKDFNNEADTPDNFQSRRPNTSFCFLDIRSPGLGDTAMYLCATSRVVGRTNEKLFFGSGTQLSVL.